Listed below are T cell receptor beta chains from one sample, sequenced in a study of tumor-infiltrating lymphocytes in oesophageal squamous cell carcinoma. TCRdb fed the PCR reads into MiXCR, producing one record per CDR3 protein. The repertoire has 9,500 to 15,000 distinct CDR3 sequences, roughly three fifths of them found once; the top ten carry under 55%. Source material: esophageal tumor tissue. These receptors were collected from a female donor with esophageal squamous cell carcinoma. CDR3s include the opening cysteine and the closing phenylalanine or tryptophan. The D gene is left open where the match is weak. For some rows the clone size is stated as once, few or many, or as a class when expanded; others skip it.

CDR3 protein,CDR3 DNA,J gene,CDR3 length,D gene,clone size,V gene
CASRPSGGQGEQYF,TGTGCCAGCAGGCCTAGCGGGGGGCAAGGGGAGCAGTACTTC,TRBJ2-7,14,TRBD2,NA,TRBV6-6
CISVPEANPETTKNIQYF,NA,TRBJ2-4,18,NA,NA,TRBV7-5
CASSPSGGAGDYEQFF,TGTGCCAGCAGCCCCTCAGGGGGGGCCGGAGACTATGAGCAGTTCTTC,TRBJ2-1,16,NA,NA,TRBV7-8
CASSEALESGRFEQFF,TGTGCCAGCAGTGAAGCGCTTGAGTCTGGCCGATTTGAGCAGTTCTTC,TRBJ2-1,16,NA,few,TRBV6-1
CASRPDRGAYEQYF,TGCGCCAGCAGGCCGGACAGGGGGGCCTACGAGCAGTACTTC,TRBJ2-7,14,TRBD1,NA,TRBV5-1
CASSGDRGGIETQYF,TGTGCCAGCAGCGGCGACAGGGGGGGAATAGAGACCCAGTACTTC,TRBJ2-5,15,TRBD1,once,TRBV7-3
CASSYVPRGGYTF,TGTGCCAGCAGCTACGTCCCTCGGGGTGGCTACACCTTC,TRBJ1-2,13,NA,NA,TRBV5-6
CASSRLADTQYF,TGTGCCAGCAGCCGACTAGCAGATACGCAGTATTTT,TRBJ2-3,12,NA,NA,TRBV12-3/TRBV12-4
CASSLVGTGNTIYF,TGTGCCAGCAGCTTGGTGGGAACTGGAAACACCATATATTTT,TRBJ1-3,14,NA,many,TRBV5-6
CASSKRSYEQYF,TGTGCCAGCAGTAAAAGGTCCTACGAGCAGTACTTC,TRBJ2-7,12,NA,NA,TRBV12-3/TRBV12-4
CASSFGGSYGYTF,TGTGCCAGCAGCTTTGGGGGTAGCTATGGCTACACCTTC,TRBJ1-2,13,NA,few,TRBV7-3
CASGPTQTYEQYF,TGTGCCAGCGGTCCGACTCAGACCTACGAGCAGTACTTC,TRBJ2-7,13,NA,few,TRBV28
CASSLLRGWTQYF,TGTGCCAGCAGCTTATTGCGGGGCTGGACCCAGTACTTC,TRBJ2-5,13,NA,NA,TRBV7-2
CASNLLAEATDTQYF,TGTGCCAGCAATCTCCTAGCGGAGGCCACAGATACGCAGTATTTT,TRBJ2-3,15,TRBD2,NA,TRBV12-3/TRBV12-4
CATSDFDRVYLRAVLRF,NA,TRBJ2-6,17,NA,NA,TRBV24-1
CATSERAPMGEQFF,TGTGCCACCAGTGAGCGGGCCCCCATGGGTGAGCAGTTCTTC,TRBJ2-1,14,NA,medium-sized,TRBV24-1
CASSLAFDEQFF,TGTGCCAGCAGCTTAGCGTTCGATGAGCAGTTCTTC,TRBJ2-1,12,NA,few,TRBV7-9
CASSNAWGTSGSHNEQFF,TGTGCCAGCAGCAACGCTTGGGGGACTAGCGGGAGTCACAATGAGCAGTTCTTC,TRBJ2-1,18,TRBD2,NA,TRBV7-9
CASSSTSRLAGVRLWDNEQFF,TGTGCCAGCAGCTCAACAAGTCGACTAGCGGGAGTACGGTTGTGGGACAATGAGCAGTTCTTC,TRBJ2-1,21,TRBD2,NA,TRBV7-2
CASSLSSGRDRPYEQYF,TGTGCCAGCAGTTTATCCTCGGGTCGGGACAGACCCTACGAGCAGTACTTC,TRBJ2-7,17,TRBD1,NA,TRBV27
CASSGTGLAHTYNEQFF,TGTGCCAGCAGTGGTACGGGACTAGCGCATACCTACAATGAGCAGTTCTTC,TRBJ2-1,17,TRBD2,NA,TRBV10-1
CASRAVTSDTQYF,TGTGCCAGCAGGGCAGTAACGTCAGATACGCAGTATTTT,TRBJ2-3,13,NA,NA,TRBV7-3
CASSLTEGTGGGQPQHF,TGTGCCAGCAGCTTAACGGAGGGGACAGGTGGGGGCCAGCCCCAGCATTTT,TRBJ1-5,17,TRBD1,once,TRBV7-3
CASSLTTVSSGANVLTF,TGTGCCAGCAGCTTAACGACAGTGAGCTCTGGGGCCAACGTCCTGACTTTC,TRBJ2-6,17,NA,NA,TRBV7-9
CASSLIGLAGVDEQFF,TGTGCCAGCAGTTTAATAGGGCTAGCGGGAGTCGATGAGCAGTTCTTC,TRBJ2-1,16,TRBD2,medium-sized,TRBV12-3/TRBV12-4
CASSFTQSTDTQYF,TGTGCCAGCAGCTTCACCCAAAGCACAGATACGCAGTATTTT,TRBJ2-3,14,NA,NA,TRBV7-6
CASSPAGFSYNEQFF,TGTGCCAGCAGCCCCGCGGGCTTCTCCTACAATGAGCAGTTCTTC,TRBJ2-1,15,NA,NA,TRBV7-1
CASSPGGVEKLFF,TGTGCCAGCAGCCCCGGTGGGGTTGAAAAACTGTTTTTT,TRBJ1-4,13,NA,NA,TRBV7-2
CASSLGLLAGATKQYF,TGTGCCAGCAGCTTAGGACTACTAGCGGGAGCTACTAAGCAGTACTTC,TRBJ2-5,16,TRBD2,NA,TRBV7-2
CASSLGVGQYF,TGTGCCAGCAGCTTGGGGGTTGGGCAGTACTTC,TRBJ2-7,11,NA,NA,TRBV7-2
CASSLRTSGYEQYF,TGTGCCAGCAGCTTACGGACTAGCGGCTACGAGCAGTACTTC,TRBJ2-7,14,TRBD2,few,TRBV7-2
CASSSGATQYF,TGTGCCAGCTCTTCGGGGGCAACGCAGTATTTT,TRBJ2-3,11,NA,few,TRBV6-1
CASSPTGVNGYTF,TGTGCCAGCAGCCCCACAGGGGTTAATGGCTACACCTTC,TRBJ1-2,13,TRBD1,NA,TRBV7-3
CASSLKRVYNEQFF,TGCGCCAGCAGCTTAAAGCGGGTCTACAATGAGCAGTTCTTC,TRBJ2-1,14,NA,NA,TRBV5-1
CASSGIAGDYNEQFF,TGTGCCAGTAGTGGGATCGCGGGAGACTACAATGAGCAGTTCTTC,TRBJ2-1,15,TRBD2,NA,TRBV19
CASSFGGLGETQYF,TGTGCTAGCAGCTTCGGGGGGCTAGGGGAGACCCAGTACTTC,TRBJ2-5,14,NA,NA,TRBV7-6
CASPFLRSYNEQFF,TGTGCCAGCCCTTTTTTGCGCTCCTACAATGAGCAGTTCTTC,TRBJ2-1,14,NA,few,TRBV7-8
CASSLGLAMFF,TGTGCCAGCAGCTTAGGCCTAGCCATGTTCTTC,TRBJ2-1,11,NA,NA,TRBV11-2
CASSIRQGGYEKLFF,TGTGCCAGCAGCATCCGACAGGGCGGTTATGAAAAACTGTTTTTT,TRBJ1-4,15,TRBD1,many,TRBV11-2
CASSLGTHTYEQYF,TGTGCCAGCAGCTTGGGGACTCACACCTACGAGCAGTACTTC,TRBJ2-7,14,NA,NA,TRBV7-6
CASTQGLNTGELYF,TGTGCCAGCACCCAAGGACTAAACACCGGGGAGCTGTATTTT,TRBJ2-3,14,NA,NA,TRBV6-5
CASSFPTYEQYF,TGTGCCAGCAGTTTCCCGACCTACGAGCAGTACTTC,TRBJ2-7,12,NA,large,TRBV28
CASNRQGAGETEAFF,TGTGCCAGCAACCGACAGGGGGCAGGAGAGACTGAAGCTTTCTTT,TRBJ1-1,15,TRBD1,NA,TRBV27
CASSLTVSSYNEQYF,TGTGCCAGCAGCTTAACTGTAAGCTCCTACAATGAGCAGTACTTC,TRBJ2-5,15,NA,NA,TRBV7-3
CASSSPRGQGQETQYF,TGTGCCAGCAGTTCTCCCCGGGGGCAGGGGCAAGAGACCCAGTACTTC,TRBJ2-5,16,NA,NA,TRBV28
CASSGSGPGNEQFF,TGTGCCAGCAGTGGATCCGGCCCCGGCAATGAGCAGTTCTTC,TRBJ2-1,14,NA,medium-sized,TRBV25-1
CATSGETGGRQETQYF,TGTGCCACCAGTGGAGAGACAGGTGGACGCCAAGAGACCCAGTACTTC,TRBJ2-5,16,NA,NA,TRBV24-1
CASSLLVSGANVLTF,TGTGCCAGCAGCCTCCTCGTCTCTGGGGCCAACGTCCTGACTTTC,TRBJ2-6,15,NA,NA,TRBV7-2
CASSSTGVGEQYF,TGTGCCAGCAGCTCCACAGGGGTAGGGGAGCAGTACTTC,TRBJ2-7,13,TRBD1,NA,TRBV7-6
CASSLGYSNQPQHF,TGTGCCAGCAGCTTGGGCTATAGCAATCAGCCCCAGCATTTT,TRBJ1-5,14,NA,NA,TRBV7-2
CASSFLSRPQYF,TGTGCCAGCAGTTTCCTTAGTCGACCCCAGTACTTT,TRBJ2-4,12,NA,NA,TRBV27